Listed below are T cell receptor beta chains from one sample, sequenced in a study of vaccination and CD4 T cells after COVID-19. TCRdb recomputed calls from the PCR reads with MiXCR, one row per CDR3 protein. The table shows about 12,000 distinct CDR3 sequences, with about half occurring only once. These receptors' targets are unknown. Sequenced material: CD4+ T cells from blood, cultured in vitro. The receptors derive from a human donor who had recovered from COVID-19. Both conserved end residues are part of each CDR3. A D gene is named only where the DNA matches it firmly. Clone size is shown for a subset of rows, as once, few, many or a class of expanded clone.

J	D	size	V	DNA	CDR3
TRBJ2-5	-	-	TRBV28	TGTGCCAGCAGCCCTTCCGGGGTAAGGCCAGCGGAGACCCAGTACTTC	CASSPSGVRPAETQYF
TRBJ1-2	-	-	TRBV20-1	TGCAGTGCTAGAGAGGGCGGGGTCTATGGCTACACCTTC	CSAREGGVYGYTF
TRBJ2-1	-	few	TRBV6-5	TGTGCCAGCAGTTCGCCCAAATACAATGAGCAGTTCTTC	CASSSPKYNEQFF
TRBJ2-6	-	-	TRBV2	TGTGCCAGCAGTCCCGGGGGATTCTCTGGGGCCAACGTCCTGACTTTC	CASSPGGFSGANVLTF
TRBJ2-7	TRBD1	-	TRBV6-1	TGTGCCAGCAGTGAAGAGGGGACAGGGGCCTACGAGCAGTACTTC	CASSEEGTGAYEQYF
TRBJ2-5	TRBD2	-	TRBV20-1	TGCAGTGCTAGTCCCAGCGGGAGGGCCGAAGAGACCCAGTACTTC	CSASPSGRAEETQYF
TRBJ1-3	-	-	TRBV20-1	TGCAGTGCTAGAGACTCAAGCTCTGGAAACACCATATATTTT	CSARDSSSGNTIYF
TRBJ1-2	-	once	TRBV5-6	TGTGCCAGCACTCGTCTGGAGACCGATGGCTACACCTTC	CASTRLETDGYTF
TRBJ2-3	-	-	TRBV28	TGTGCCAGCAGCATAGGTGGGGCGTCGCCAGATACGCAGTATTTT	CASSIGGASPDTQYF
TRBJ1-2	-	-	TRBV9	TGTGCCAGCAGCGTAGGTGGGGCGGGGAACTATGGCTACACCTTC	CASSVGGAGNYGYTF
TRBJ2-3	TRBD1	few	TRBV11-3	TGTGCCAGCAGCCCCGGACAGGGAGGCACAGATACGCAGTATTTT	CASSPGQGGTDTQYF
TRBJ2-5	TRBD2	-	TRBV20-1	TGCAGTGCTAGGGCGGGAGTGTTACAAGAGACCCAGTACTTC	CSARAGVLQETQYF
TRBJ2-7	TRBD2	once	TRBV20-1	TGCAGTGCTACTAGCGGGTCCTTCTACGAGCAGTACTTC	CSATSGSFYEQYF
TRBJ1-1	TRBD1	-	TRBV6-2/TRBV6-3	TGTGCCAGCAGGCCAACCCCGGGACAGGTCAACACTGAAGCTTTCTTT	CASRPTPGQVNTEAFF
TRBJ1-2	TRBD1	-	TRBV2	TGTGCCAGCAGCGGACGCGGGACAGACTATGGCTACACCTTC	CASSGRGTDYGYTF
TRBJ2-1	TRBD1	-	TRBV12-5	TGTGCTAGTGGTACGGGGACAGGGGGGGTCAATGAGCAGTTCTTC	CASGTGTGGVNEQFF
TRBJ2-3	TRBD2	-	TRBV20-1	TGCAGTGCTAGAGTTGTACTAGCGGGAACAGATACGCAGTATTTT	CSARVVLAGTDTQYF
TRBJ2-3	-	few	TRBV15	TGTGCCACCAGCAGAGATAAAAGTCGGAGAGATACGCAGTATTTT	CATSRDKSRRDTQYF
TRBJ2-5	-	-	TRBV20-1	TGCAGTGCTAGAGGTTTATACCAAGAGACCCAGTACTTC	CSARGLYQETQYF
TRBJ2-7	-	-	TRBV6-5	TGTGCCAGCAGTTTAAAGCGGGCTTCTGTACGGCAGTACTTC	CASSLKRASVRQYF
TRBJ1-6	-	-	TRBV6-1	TGTGCCAGCAGTGAAATTAGGGGGACCCTCCACTTT	CASSEIRGTLHF
TRBJ1-2	-	-	TRBV7-2	TGTGCCAGCAGCTTGGGTGGTAGCTATGGCTACACCTTC	CASSLGGSYGYTF
TRBJ1-2	TRBD1	few	TRBV18	TGTGCCAGCTCACCACCTCCGGGACAGAACTATGGCTACACCTTC	CASSPPPGQNYGYTF
TRBJ2-1	-	-	TRBV7-2	TGTGCCAGCAGCTTAGTTGGCTACAATGAGCAGTTCTTC	CASSLVGYNEQFF
TRBJ2-5	-	-	TRBV18	TGTGCCAGCTCAGGGCAAGAGACCCAGTACTTC	CASSGQETQYF
TRBJ2-2	-	-	TRBV4-3	TGCGCCAGCAGCCAAGTCTCCGGGGGCCGAGACACCGGGGAGCTGTTTTTT	CASSQVSGGRDTGELFF
TRBJ1-6	-	-	TRBV6-5	TGTGCCAGCAGTTACCAACTGTGGACTAATTCACCCCTCCACTTT	CASSYQLWTNSPLHF
TRBJ1-4	-	-	TRBV28	TGTGCCAGCAGAGTCAGCGGAAAACTGTTTTTT	CASRVSGKLFF
TRBJ2-5	-	-	TRBV19	TGTGCCAGTAGTATGGTCGGGAACGGTGGGACCCAGTACTTC	CASSMVGNGGTQYF
TRBJ2-3	-	-	TRBV15	TGTGCCACCAGTCCTCGGCTAGGCACAGATACGCAGTATTTT	CATSPRLGTDTQYF